This paragraph reports one T cell receptor (beta chain). Its specific antigen is unknown. No per-base quality is available; no much larger clone lies one base away. Library method: 5' RACE. The data were produced on an Illumina HiSeq 2000. A universal primer binding site was added through template switching, and the final cDNA carried a unique molecular identifier so that TCR cDNA molecules could be counted accurately. Specific primers in the conserved constant-segment region were used to synthesize first-strand cDNA for the TCR alpha and beta chains. To control for contamination, each cDNA library was double barcoded with a SMART-Mk sample barcode plus Illumina barcodes. TruSeq adapter sequences and Illumina sample barcodes were added in two successive PCR steps. Sequencing of the TCR alpha and beta cDNA libraries was done on the Illumina HiSeq platform using custom primers. As for the original processing: MiGEC was used to process raw reads and extract unique molecular identifiers, and MiXCR was used to find CDR3 positions. Recombination models were inferred per individual with the repgenHMM and IGoR tools using an EM algorithm. Shared clonotypes were analyzed with the tcR package in R, and sharing was normalized by the product of cloneset sizes. Out-of-frame nonproductive sequences were analyzed to study raw recombination free of thymic and clonal selection effects. Starting from the raw public reads, TCRdb applied fastp trimming at Q25, assembled clones with MiXCR and retained in-frame beta chains. Duplicate CDR3 protein sequences are folded into a single record with the most common DNA and genes. The V and J calls were not made by the authors but by TCRdb's processing. The sample has hundreds of thousands of distinct CDR3 sequences on record, roughly 20% of them singletons. The ten biggest clones cover roughly 14% of the sample.

Reading the germline V gene gives CDR1 LGHNA and CDR2 YNFKEQ. After removal of 6 bases from V and 5 bases from J, the junction retains 5 bases not matched to a gene. Reading from cysteine to phenylalanine, the CDR3 counts 13 amino acids. Just CDR3 DNA is preserved here, 39 bases in frame from base 1. The sample comes from a study of identical twins (dated by TCRdb to 2015 to 2016). Regarding the study in general: TCR alpha and beta repertoires from monozygotic twins, unrelated adults of various ages and cord blood were deep-sequenced to test whether fetal clonotypes persist. To rule out contamination, replicate twin experiments were performed at different times with different library preparation protocols. The paper as a whole reports these results and caveats: Invariant T cells such as MAIT and iNKT could partly confound zero-insertion analyses, though diverse VJ usage argued against this for most clonotypes. Fewer insertions were carried by abundant cord blood beta clonotypes; a weaker similar trend was observed in young adult naive repertoires, while no such trend was observed in memory repertoires. Conclusions relied on cross-sectional statistical analysis, since the same donors could not be followed over many years. The excess sharing between twins in beta out-of-frame sequences was weaker because fewer shared sequences reduced the signal-to-noise ratio. In monozygotic twins, out-of-frame TCR alpha sharing was systematically underestimated by recombination models, although the models agreed with sharing between unrelated individuals. Out-of-frame TCR alpha sequences shared between twins showed an excess of low generation-probability sequences compared with coincidental sharing between unrelated individuals.

Only healthy Caucasian donors were included. The twin cohort comprised three pairs of female monozygotic twins, all aged about 18 to 30 years. Peripheral blood mononuclear cells were the source from which RNA for the TCR libraries was isolated. The same data also went into a second study, on T cells expressing NK-cell markers. As described in the second report: TCR beta-chain repertoires were profiled in sorted CD3+CD56+NKG2C+, CD3+CD56+NKG2C- and CD3+CD56-NKG2C+ T-cell subsets from about 8 donors. Among the eight sequenced donors, only one was HCMV-seronegative, while the other seven were HCMV-seropositive. In several experiments an anti-gammadeltaTCR antibody was added to restrict sorting to alphabetaTCR-expressing T cells. In several donors, the dominant CD3+CD56+NKG2C+ clonotypes were among the top 10 CD8+ clonotypes and accounted for about 1.0-7.5% of CD8+ T cells. Those dominant clonotypes were again the most abundant among CD3+CD56-NKG2C+ cells in four donors, at roughly 25-60.1%. It remained unclear whether the expanded NKG2C-expressing T cell clones were specific for HCMV antigens. All eight donors whose samples were sequenced were randomly selected healthy volunteers, three of them men and five women. HCMV-specific IgG was detected in serum with a commercial ELISA kit to determine HCMV serostatus. For over five donors, unsorted PBMC were also used to sequence bulk peripheral blood T-cell repertoires. MIGEC was used to demultiplex reads and group reads by UMI, and MiTCR was used to assemble and quantify clonotypes. To exclude erroneous sequences, only TCR cDNA sequences supported by at least two reads were retained. The tcR package was used for downstream repertoire analysis, and clonotypes were matched across fractions by CDR3 nucleotide sequence plus V segment. VDJmatch was used to annotate antigen specificity against VDJdb, with one amino acid substitution in CDR3 allowed.

The sequence came from a woman younger than 30 in good health. Sequencing used PBMCs. This chain joins TRBV4-2 to TRBJ2-5; TRBD2 lines up with 8 middle nucleotides. The sequenced DNA: TGTGCCAGCAGTCGTGGACTAGCCGAGACCCAGTACTTC. Its translation reads: CASSRGLAETQYF.